What follows are 16 T cell receptor beta chains derived from one specimen sequenced in a study of beta chain features in type 1 diabetes. Sequencing targeted expressed TCRB transcripts, as all isolated RNA had been reverse transcribed. Method: immunoSEQ multiplex PCR; TCRdb's copy keeps in-frame clones and lacks some. The table lists hundreds of thousands of clones, approximately 30% of them singletons. The sample was naive CD4+ T cells from blood. Source of these receptors: a man aged 18 to 30 in good health.

This clone was found a few times. At the DNA level, this CDR3 is encoded by other sequences in the same sample as well. The rearrangement links TRBV5-1 to TRBJ2-3, with D hard to call. The CDR3 length is 11 residues. V lost 2 bases to trimming and J lost 6 bases, with 4 bases between them. Germline CDR1 and CDR2: SGHRS and YFSETQ. The CDR3 coding sequence is TGCGCCAGCAGCTTATCGGATACGCAGTATTTT. Protein product: CASSLSDTQYF.

This clone has only a few counts. The CDR3 is CATEWPWERPSGTDTQYF. In nucleotides, the CDR3 is TGTGCCACGGAGTGGCCCTGGGAACGGCCAAGCGGCACAGATACGCAGTATTTT. The V and J genes are TRBV10-3 and TRBJ2-3; D call uncertain. Germline-derived CDR1 and CDR2 are ENHRY and SYGVKD. The CDR3 contains 18 residues. The germline V and J ends were trimmed by 10 bases and 1 base, with 27 bases remaining between them.

The chain combines TRBV28 with TRBJ2-7; 9 bases are a match to TRBD1. This CDR3 has 14 amino acids. Trimming took 7 bases from V and 3 from J; bases not matched to a gene: 7. Looked up from germline, CDR1 is MDHEN and CDR2 is SYDVKM. CDR3 nucleotide sequence: TGTGCCAGCACCGGGCCGGGACAGGGCTACGAGCAGTACTTC. This codes for CASTGPGQGYEQYF.

The rearrangement joins TRBV14 to TRBJ2-5; D may be TRBD1 (6 bases). Deletions cut 3 bases from V and 0 bases from J, with 8 bases between. Germline lookup yields CDR1 SGHDN and CDR2 FVKESK. The length of the CDR3 is 14 residues. CDR3 sequence (DNA): TGTGCCAGCAGCCAGTACAGGGACCAAGAGACCCAGTACTTC. Translated, it gives CASSQYRDQETQYF.

This clone has a handful of counts. The rearrangement uses TRBV9 and TRBJ2-2; 8 nucleotides agree with TRBD2. V gave up 7 bases and J gave up 2 bases; unmatched junction bases: 7. This CDR3 comprises 15 residues. Looked up from germline, CDR1 is SGDLS and CDR2 is YYNGEE. The DNA for the CDR3 is TGTGCCAGCGCCTCCGGGACTAGTAACACCGGGGAGCTGTTTTTT. This codes for CASASGTSNTGELFF.

The chain couples TRBV9 to TRBJ2-5; D is ambiguous. Germline CDR1 SGDLS, CDR2 YYNGEE. The V end lost 0 bases, the J end lost 11 bases, and 14 bases lay between the germline ends. The CDR3 consists of 13 residues. The CDR3 protein is CASSVDYRGRQYF. For the CDR3, the DNA is TGTGCCAGCAGCGTAGACTATCGCGGACGTCAGTACTTC.

V usage is TRBV5-4 and J usage is TRBJ2-1; the match to TRBD2 covers 12 bases. The CDR3 covers 16 residues. J was trimmed by 0 bases and V by 3 bases; bases with no gene match: 1. Germline lookup yields CDR1 SGHNT and CDR2 YYREEE (reference sequence). In DNA form, the CDR3 reads TGTGCCAGCAGCTCGACTAGCGGGAGCTCCTACAATGAGCAGTTCTTC. Encoded protein: CASSSTSGSSYNEQFF.

This chain links TRBV29-1 with TRBJ2-3; 8 nucleotides line up with TRBD2. CDR3 size: 15 residues. With V trimmed by 6 bases and J by 0 bases, 8 bases remained unmatched. Germline CDR1 SQVTM, CDR2 ANQGSEA. The CDR3 here is CSVRTSWTSTDTQYF. The CDR3 nucleotides are TGCAGCGTGAGGACTAGCTGGACTAGCACAGATACGCAGTATTTT.

The chain has TRBV9 and TRBJ2-2, with no clear D. CDR1 and CDR2 (germline): SGDLS, YYNGEE. CDR3 size: 14 residues. The ends were cut back, 4 bases at V and 9 bases at J, with 16 bases in the middle. CDR3 bases: TGTGCCAGCAGCCTCCGATCCGATTCCCGGGAGCTGTTTTTT. Translation: CASSLRSDSRELFF.

V usage is TRBV29-1 and J usage is TRBJ2-7, with D possibly called TRBD1 or TRBD2 (6 bases each). Germline V gene sequence: CDR1 SQVTM, CDR2 ANQGSEA. The CDR3 extends over 13 amino acids. Trimming shortened V by 5 bases and J by 7 bases, and 18 bases separated the two germline ends. CDR3 protein: CSVPGNQGREQYF. As DNA, the CDR3 is TGCAGCGTTCCGGGTAATCAGGGGAGGGAGCAGTACTTC.

This rearrangement joins TRBV5-1 to TRBJ1-1; D uncertain. CDR3 size: 15 residues. In germline, CDR1 is SGHRS, CDR2 YFSETQ. Trimming stripped 3 bases from V and 2 bases from J, with 14 bases between. This chain's CDR3 is CASSSDTLGNTEAFF. Written as DNA, the CDR3 is TGCGCCAGCAGCTCTGACACCCTCGGTAACACTGAAGCTTTCTTT.

The rearrangement links TRBV18 to TRBJ2-5; a possible D gene is TRBD1 (6 bases). Germline-derived CDR1 and CDR2 are KGHSH and LQKENI. The CDR3 is made up of 14 amino acids. Deletions cut 3 bases from V and 5 bases from J, with 13 bases between. DNA of the CDR3: TGTGCCAGCTCACCGGCGACAGGTTGGGAGACCCAGTACTTC. This codes for CASSPATGWETQYF.

In nucleotides, the CDR3 is TGTGCCAGCAGCGCGACTGGGACTAGCGGGGCGGTGGGGCAGTACTTC. Protein: CASSATGTSGAVGQYF. V and J are TRBV9 and TRBJ2-7; TRBD2 matches at 13 bases. The CDR3 extends over 16 amino acids. Trimming cost V 3 bases and J 9 bases; bases outside gene matches: 12. Germline V gene sequence: CDR1 SGDLS, CDR2 YYNGEE.

The rearrangement links TRBV18 to TRBJ2-1; no clear D gene. The germline gives CDR1 KGHSH, CDR2 LQKENI. This CDR3 has 13 amino acids. The V end was cut by 2 bases, the J end by 5 bases, with 7 bases between. Here the CDR3 reads CASSPEIDNEQFF. The CDR3 nucleotides read TGTGCCAGCTCACCAGAAATAGACAATGAGCAGTTCTTC.

This clone was observed a single time. This chain connects TRBV7-9 to TRBJ1-3; maybe TRBD1 (5 bases). The length of the CDR3 is 14 residues. Germline V gene sequence: CDR1 SEHNR, CDR2 FQNEAQ (reference sequence). Deletions cut 1 base from V and 3 bases from J, with 7 bases between. CDR3 sequence (DNA): TGTGCCAGCAGCTTAGGAAGGGGTGGAAACACCATATATTTT. Protein sequence: CASSLGRGGNTIYF.

The chain uses TRBV5-1 and TRBJ2-1, with unresolved D. This CDR3 has 15 residues. Trimming pared 4 bases from V and 3 bases from J, leaving 14 bases between. Per the germline V gene, CDR1 is SGHRS and CDR2 is YFSETQ. CDR3 amino acids: CASSLVVGDYNEQFF. The CDR3 nucleotides read TGCGCCAGCAGCCTCGTGGTTGGCGACTACAATGAGCAGTTCTTC.